This TCR beta chain was obtained from a study of blood T cell repertoires in COVID-19. About the study: T cells, B-cell-depleted T cells, or PBMCs supplied cDNA or gDNA.

Seattle patient enrollment occurred during active infection, with longitudinal follow-up thereafter. How the authors handled the data: Reference gene primers were amplified, and this amplification served to estimate nucleated cell counts. Repertoires were generated with immunoSEQ multiplex PCR, while TCRdb's copy carries only in-frame clones and drops some. V, J and clone size derive from that table, while D and trimming were established from the DNA sequence. Of about 170,000 clones in the sample, just over 90% are singletons; the top ten hold roughly 4.5%. V shed 3 bases and J shed 8 bases, with 14 bases lying between them. Germline V lookup: CDR1 KGHSH, CDR2 LQKENI. This CDR3 is 14 amino acids long.

Sequencing was done on a sample of peripheral blood. The J gene is TRBJ2-1, the V gene TRBV18, with D uncertain. The TCR was taken from a man between 18 and 35 years old with COVID-19, enrolled during active disease. For the CDR3, the DNA is TGTGCCAGCTCACCCCCGTTGAGAGGCGATGAGCAGTTCTTC. It encodes CASSPPLRGDEQFF.